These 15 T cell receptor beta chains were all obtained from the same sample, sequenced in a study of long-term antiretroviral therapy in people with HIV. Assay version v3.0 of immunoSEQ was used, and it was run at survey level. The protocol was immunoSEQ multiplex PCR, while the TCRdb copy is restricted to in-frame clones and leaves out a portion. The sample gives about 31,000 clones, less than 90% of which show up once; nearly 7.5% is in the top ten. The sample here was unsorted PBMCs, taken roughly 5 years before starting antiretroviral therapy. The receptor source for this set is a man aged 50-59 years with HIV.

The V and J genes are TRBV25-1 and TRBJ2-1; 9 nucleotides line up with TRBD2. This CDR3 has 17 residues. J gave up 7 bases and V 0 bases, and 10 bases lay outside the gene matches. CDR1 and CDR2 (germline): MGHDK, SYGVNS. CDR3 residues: CASSEYSDPSGTNEQFF. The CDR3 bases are TGTGCCAGCAGTGAATATTCTGACCCTAGCGGGACTAATGAGCAGTTCTTC.

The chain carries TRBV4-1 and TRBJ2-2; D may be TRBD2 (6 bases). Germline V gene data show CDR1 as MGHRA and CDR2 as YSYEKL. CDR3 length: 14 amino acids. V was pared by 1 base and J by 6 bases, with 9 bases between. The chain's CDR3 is CASSQVPGAGELFF. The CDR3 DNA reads TGCGCCAGCAGCCAAGTTCCGGGGGCCGGGGAGCTGTTTTTT.

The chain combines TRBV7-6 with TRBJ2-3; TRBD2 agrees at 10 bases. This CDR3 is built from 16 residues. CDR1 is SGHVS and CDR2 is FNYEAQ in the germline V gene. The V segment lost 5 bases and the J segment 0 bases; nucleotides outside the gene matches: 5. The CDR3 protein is CASSIPGLASTDTQYF. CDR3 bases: TGTGCCAGCAGCATACCGGGACTAGCGAGCACAGATACGCAGTATTTT.

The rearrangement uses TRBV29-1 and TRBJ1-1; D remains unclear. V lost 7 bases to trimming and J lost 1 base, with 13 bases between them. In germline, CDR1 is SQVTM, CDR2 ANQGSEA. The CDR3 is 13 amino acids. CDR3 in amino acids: CSGKTNPNTEAFF. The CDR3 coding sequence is TGCAGCGGCAAGACTAATCCGAACACTGAAGCTTTCTTT.

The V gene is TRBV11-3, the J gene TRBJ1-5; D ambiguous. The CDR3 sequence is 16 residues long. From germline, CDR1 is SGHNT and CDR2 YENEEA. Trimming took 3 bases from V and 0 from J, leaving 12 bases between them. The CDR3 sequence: CASSFVEGRSNQPQHF. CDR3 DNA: TGTGCCAGCAGCTTCGTTGAGGGTCGTAGCAATCAGCCCCAGCATTTT.

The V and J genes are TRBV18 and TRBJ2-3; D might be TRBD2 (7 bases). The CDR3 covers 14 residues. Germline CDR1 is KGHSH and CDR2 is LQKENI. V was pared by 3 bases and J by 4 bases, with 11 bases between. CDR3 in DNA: TGTGCCAGCTCACCCACAGGGAGGGCAGATACGCAGTATTTT. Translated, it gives CASSPTGRADTQYF.

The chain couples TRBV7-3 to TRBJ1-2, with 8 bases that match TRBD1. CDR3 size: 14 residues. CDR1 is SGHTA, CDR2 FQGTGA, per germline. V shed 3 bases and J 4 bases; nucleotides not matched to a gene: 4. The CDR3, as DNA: TGTGCCAGCAGCTTGCAGGGGGCTAGCTATGGCTACACCTTC. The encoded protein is CASSLQGASYGYTF.

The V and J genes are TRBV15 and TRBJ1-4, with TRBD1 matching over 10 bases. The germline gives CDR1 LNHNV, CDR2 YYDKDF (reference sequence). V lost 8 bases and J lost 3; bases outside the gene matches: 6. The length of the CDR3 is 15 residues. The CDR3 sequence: CATADRGFSNEKLFF. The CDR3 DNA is TGTGCCACCGCGGACAGGGGGTTTTCTAATGAAAAACTGTTTTTT.

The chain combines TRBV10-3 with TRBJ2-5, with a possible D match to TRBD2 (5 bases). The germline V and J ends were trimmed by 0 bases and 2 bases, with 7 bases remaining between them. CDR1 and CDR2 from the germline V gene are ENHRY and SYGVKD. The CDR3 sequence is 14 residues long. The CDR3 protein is CAISESRGQETQYF. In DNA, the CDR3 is TGTGCCATCAGTGAGTCGAGAGGGCAAGAGACCCAGTACTTC.

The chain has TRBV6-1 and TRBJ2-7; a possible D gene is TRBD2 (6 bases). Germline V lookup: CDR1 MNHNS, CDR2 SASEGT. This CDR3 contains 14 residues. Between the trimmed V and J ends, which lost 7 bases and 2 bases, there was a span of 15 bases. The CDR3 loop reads CASTQMEGPYEQYF. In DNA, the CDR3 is TGTGCCAGCACTCAGATGGAGGGTCCCTACGAGCAGTACTTC.

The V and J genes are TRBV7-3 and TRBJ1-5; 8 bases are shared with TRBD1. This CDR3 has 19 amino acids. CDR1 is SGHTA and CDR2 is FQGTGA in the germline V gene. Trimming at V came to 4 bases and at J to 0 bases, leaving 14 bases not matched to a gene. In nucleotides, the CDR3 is TGTGCCAGCAGCTCCCCAAAGGACAGGGCCCATTATAGCAATCAGCCCCAGCATTTT. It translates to CASSSPKDRAHYSNQPQHF.

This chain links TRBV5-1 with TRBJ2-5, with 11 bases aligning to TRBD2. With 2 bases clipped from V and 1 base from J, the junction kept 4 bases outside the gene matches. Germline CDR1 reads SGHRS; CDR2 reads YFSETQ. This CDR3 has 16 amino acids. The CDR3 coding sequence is TGCGCCAGCAGCTTATCCGGGACTAGCGGCCAAGAGACCCAGTACTTC. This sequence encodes CASSLSGTSGQETQYF.

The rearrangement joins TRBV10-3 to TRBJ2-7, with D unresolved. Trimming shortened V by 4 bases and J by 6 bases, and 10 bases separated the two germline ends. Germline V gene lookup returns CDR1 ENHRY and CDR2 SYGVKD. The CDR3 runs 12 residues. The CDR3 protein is CAISAGYGEQYF. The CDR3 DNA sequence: TGTGCCATCAGTGCCGGTTACGGCGAGCAGTACTTC.

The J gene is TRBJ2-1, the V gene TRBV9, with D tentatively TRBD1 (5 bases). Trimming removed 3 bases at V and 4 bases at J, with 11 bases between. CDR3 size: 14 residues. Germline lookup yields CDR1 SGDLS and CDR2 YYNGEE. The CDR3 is CASSASQVYNEQFF. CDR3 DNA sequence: TGTGCCAGCAGCGCCTCACAGGTTTACAATGAGCAGTTCTTC. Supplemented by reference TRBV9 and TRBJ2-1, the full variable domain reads DSGVTQTPKHLITATGQRVTLRCSPRSGDLSVYWYQQSLDQGLQFLIQYYNGEERAKGNILERFSAQQFPDLHSELNLSSLELGDSALYFCASSASQVYNEQFFGPGTRLTVL.

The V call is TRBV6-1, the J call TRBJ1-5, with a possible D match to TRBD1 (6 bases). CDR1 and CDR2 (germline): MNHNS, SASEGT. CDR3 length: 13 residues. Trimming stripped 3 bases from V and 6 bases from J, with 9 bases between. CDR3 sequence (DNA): TGTGCCAGCAGTGAGGGGGCCCTTCAGCCCCAGCATTTT. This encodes CASSEGALQPQHF.